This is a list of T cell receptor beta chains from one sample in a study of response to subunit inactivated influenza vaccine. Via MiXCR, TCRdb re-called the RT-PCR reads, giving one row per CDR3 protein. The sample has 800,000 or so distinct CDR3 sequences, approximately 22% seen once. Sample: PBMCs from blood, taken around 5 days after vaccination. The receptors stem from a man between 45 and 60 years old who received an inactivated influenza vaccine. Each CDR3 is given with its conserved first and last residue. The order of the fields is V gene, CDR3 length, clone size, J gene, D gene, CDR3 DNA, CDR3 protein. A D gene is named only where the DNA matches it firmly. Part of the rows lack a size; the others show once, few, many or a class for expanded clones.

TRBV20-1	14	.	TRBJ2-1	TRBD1	TGCAGTGCTAGAGTCTGGACAGGGAGCAATGAGCAGTTCTTC	CSARVWTGSNEQFF
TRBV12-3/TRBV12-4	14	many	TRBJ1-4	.	TGTGCCAGCAGTTTGGGCGGTATCGGGGAAAAACTGTTTTTT	CASSLGGIGEKLFF
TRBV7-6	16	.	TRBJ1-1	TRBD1	TGTGCCAGCAGCTCACCGGGACAGACATTGAACACTGAAGCTTTCTTT	CASSSPGQTLNTEAFF
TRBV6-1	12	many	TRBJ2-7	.	TGCGCCAGCAGTGAGTTGGGGTACGAGCAGTACTTC	CASSELGYEQYF
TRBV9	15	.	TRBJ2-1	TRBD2	TGTGCCAGCAGCACGGGACTAGCGATGAACAATGAGCAGTTCTTC	CASSTGLAMNNEQFF
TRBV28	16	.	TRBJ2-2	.	TGTGCCAGCAGTACGACAGCAAACTTATACACCGGGGAGCTGTTTTTT	CASSTTANLYTGELFF
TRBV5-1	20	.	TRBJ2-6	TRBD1	TGCGCCAGCAGCTTGGCGCATCCGGGACAGCACGGCTCTGGGGCCAACGTCCTGACTTTC	CASSLAHPGQHGSGANVLTF
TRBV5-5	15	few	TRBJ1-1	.	TGTGCCAGCAGCCCGCGGTGGTATTCGAACACTGAAGCTTTCTTT	CASSPRWYSNTEAFF
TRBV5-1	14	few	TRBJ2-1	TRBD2	TGCGCCAGCAACCTCCGGGAGGGTAGTAATGAGCAGTTCTTC	CASNLREGSNEQFF
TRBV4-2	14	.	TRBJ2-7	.	TGTGCCAGCAGCCAAGATTTGACGGCCTACGAGCAGTACTTC	CASSQDLTAYEQYF
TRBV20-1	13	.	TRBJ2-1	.	TGCAGTGCTAGGAAAGGACACCTAAGTGAGCAGTTCTTC	CSARKGHLSEQFF
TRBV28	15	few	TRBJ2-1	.	TGTGCCAGCAGTTTAGTAGGGGGAGTCTACAATGAGCAGTTCTTC	CASSLVGGVYNEQFF
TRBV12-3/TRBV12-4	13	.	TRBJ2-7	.	TGTGCCAGCGGTTTAGGAGGGGTCTACGAGCAGTACTTC	CASGLGGVYEQYF
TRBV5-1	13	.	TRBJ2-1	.	TGCGCCAGCAGGGGGGACCTGAACAATGAGCAGTTCTTC	CASRGDLNNEQFF
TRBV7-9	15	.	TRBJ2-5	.	TGTGCCAGCAGCTTAGCCGAGGGGAAGTGGGAGACCCAGTACTTC	CASSLAEGKWETQYF
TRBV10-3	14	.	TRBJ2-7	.	TGTGCCATCAGTGCGACAGCGGGTTCCTACGAGCAGTACTTC	CAISATAGSYEQYF
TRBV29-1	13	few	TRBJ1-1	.	TGCAGCGTTGAGTGGGCCCCGGGCACTGAAGCTTTCTTT	CSVEWAPGTEAFF
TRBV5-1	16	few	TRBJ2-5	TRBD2	TGCGCCAGCAGCTCTGCGGGACTAGCGAACCAAGAGACCCAGTACTTC	CASSSAGLANQETQYF
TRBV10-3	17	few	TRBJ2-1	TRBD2	TGTGCCATCAGTGAGTCGATTTTCAGCGGGAGTGGGGCTGAGCAGTTCTTC	CAISESIFSGSGAEQFF
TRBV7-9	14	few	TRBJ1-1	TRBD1	TGTGCCAGCAGCTGGGGACAGGCGGCCACTGAAGCTTTCTTT	CASSWGQAATEAFF
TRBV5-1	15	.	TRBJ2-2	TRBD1	TGCGCCAGCAACCTACGGACAGGGTACACCGGGGAGCTGTTTTTT	CASNLRTGYTGELFF
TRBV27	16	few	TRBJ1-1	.	TGTGCCAGCAGTGTCTCAGCAGGGGCCATGAACACTGAAGCTTTCTTT	CASSVSAGAMNTEAFF
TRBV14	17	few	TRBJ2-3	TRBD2	TGTGCCAGCAGCCCCGGGGGGGGGCGCCGCCTCACAGATACGCAGTATTTT	CASSPGGGRRLTDTQYF
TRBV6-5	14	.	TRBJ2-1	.	TGTGCCAGCAGTTACTCGAACCACTACAATGAGCAGTTCTTC	CASSYSNHYNEQFF
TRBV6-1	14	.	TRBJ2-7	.	TGTGCCAGCAGGCCAGGGGCCGGGGTATGGGAGCAGTACTTC	CASRPGAGVWEQYF
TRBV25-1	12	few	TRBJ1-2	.	TGTGCCAGCAGTGCCACAGGGAGCGGCTACACCTTC	CASSATGSGYTF
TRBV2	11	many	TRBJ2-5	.	TGTGCCAGCAGTGGGCTGCCTCCCCAGTACTTC	CASSGLPPQYF
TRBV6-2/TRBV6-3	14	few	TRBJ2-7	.	TGTGCCAGCAGTTACTCGGCAGGAAATTACGAGCAGTACTTC	CASSYSAGNYEQYF
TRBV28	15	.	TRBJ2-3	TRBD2	TGTGCCAGCAGCCCCCTGACTAGCGGGAGTGGTACGCAGTATTTT	CASSPLTSGSGTQYF
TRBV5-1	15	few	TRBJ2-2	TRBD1	TGCGCCAGCAGATACGGACAGGGGATCACCGGGGAGCTGTTTTTT	CASRYGQGITGELFF
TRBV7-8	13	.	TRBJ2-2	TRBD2	TGTGCCAGCACGGGAGGGCTCACCGGGGAGCTGTTTTTT	CASTGGLTGELFF
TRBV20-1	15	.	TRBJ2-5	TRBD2	TGCAGTGCTAGAGATCTCAGCGGGAGTTTTGAGACCCAGTACTTC	CSARDLSGSFETQYF
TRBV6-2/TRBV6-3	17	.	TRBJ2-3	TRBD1	TGTGCCAGCAGTCTCGTCAGGGGGCGCGGGGGCACAGATACGCAGTATTTT	CASSLVRGRGGTDTQYF
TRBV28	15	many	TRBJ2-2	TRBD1	TGTGCCAGCGGGGGACAGGGAGGAGGCACCGGGGAGCTGTTTTTT	CASGGQGGGTGELFF
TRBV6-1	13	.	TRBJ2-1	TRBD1	TGTGCCAGCAGCCTGACAGGGAACGGTGAGCAGTTCTTC	CASSLTGNGEQFF
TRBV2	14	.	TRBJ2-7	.	TGTGCCAGCACCGGGACTCGAAGGTCCTACGAGCAGTACTTC	CASTGTRRSYEQYF
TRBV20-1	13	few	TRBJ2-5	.	TGCAGTGCTAGCCCGACGGCACAAGAGACCCAGTACTTC	CSASPTAQETQYF
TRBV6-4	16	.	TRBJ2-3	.	TGTGCCAGCAGTGACGGGAGAGGGGGTAGCACAGATACGCAGTATTTT	CASSDGRGGSTDTQYF
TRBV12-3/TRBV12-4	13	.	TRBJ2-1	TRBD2	TGTGCCAGCAGGACCGGGACTATCAATGAGCAGTTCTTC	CASRTGTINEQFF
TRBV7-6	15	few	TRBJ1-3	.	TGTGCCAGCAGCTTAGGAGATGGAGCTGGAAACACCATATATTTT	CASSLGDGAGNTIYF
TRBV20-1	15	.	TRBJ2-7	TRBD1	TGCAGTGCTGAGCCCGGGACAGTACACTCCTACGAGCAGTACTTC	CSAEPGTVHSYEQYF
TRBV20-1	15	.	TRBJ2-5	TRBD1	TGCAGTGCTAGAGACCCGGGACAGCATAAAGAGACCCAGTACTTC	CSARDPGQHKETQYF
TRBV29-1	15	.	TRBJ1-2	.	TGCAGCGTTGCCCCGCGGCTTACACACTCCTATGGCTACACCTTC	CSVAPRLTHSYGYTF
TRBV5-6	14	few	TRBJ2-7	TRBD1	TGTGCCAGCAGCTTTGAGACAGGGATGGACGAGCAGTACTTC	CASSFETGMDEQYF
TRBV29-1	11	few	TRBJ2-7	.	TGCCTCAGAGGCAGGCCCCACGAGCAGTACTTC	CLRGRPHEQYF
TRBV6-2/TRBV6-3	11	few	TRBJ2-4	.	TGTGCCAGCAGTAAACAAAACATTCAGTACTTC	CASSKQNIQYF
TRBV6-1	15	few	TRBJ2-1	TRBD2	TGTGCCAGCAGTACCCCTAGCGGGACCTACAATGAGCAGTTCTTC	CASSTPSGTYNEQFF
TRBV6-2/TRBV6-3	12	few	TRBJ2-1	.	TGTGCCAGCACCAACGGGGACTCAACCCAGTTCTTC	CASTNGDSTQFF
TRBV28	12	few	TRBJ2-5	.	TGTGCCAGTAGGCGAACCCAAGAGACCCAGTACTTC	CASRRTQETQYF
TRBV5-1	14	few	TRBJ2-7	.	TGCGCCAGCAGCTTCGGGCAGGGAGTCTACGAGCAGTACTTC	CASSFGQGVYEQYF
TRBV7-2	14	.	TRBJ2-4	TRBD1	TGTGCCAGCAGCACCCGGGACAGGGGTGGCATTCAGTACTTC	CASSTRDRGGIQYF
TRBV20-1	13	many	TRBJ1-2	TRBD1	TGCAGTGCGGGGGCACAGGGGCAATATGGCTACACCTTC	CSAGAQGQYGYTF
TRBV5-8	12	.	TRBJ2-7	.	TGTGCCAGCAGCTTGTGGGAAGGCGAGCAGTACTTC	CASSLWEGEQYF
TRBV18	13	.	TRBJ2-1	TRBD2	TGTGCCAGCTCGCGGGAGGCGGGCAATGAGCAGTTCTTC	CASSREAGNEQFF
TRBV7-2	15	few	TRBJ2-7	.	TGTGCCAGCAGCTCTCAGGCCACAGGCTTGTCCGAGCAGTACTTC	CASSSQATGLSEQYF
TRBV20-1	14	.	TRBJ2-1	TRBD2	TGCAGTGCTAGCCTTAGCGGGAGATACAATGAGCAGTTCTTC	CSASLSGRYNEQFF
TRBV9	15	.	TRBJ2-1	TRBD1	TGTGCCAGCAGCGTAGAGGGGGCACCCTACAATGAGCAGTTCTTC	CASSVEGAPYNEQFF
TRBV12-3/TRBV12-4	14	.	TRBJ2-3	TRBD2	TGTGCCAGCAGTTTGGAACTAGCGGGGAATACGCAGTATTTT	CASSLELAGNTQYF
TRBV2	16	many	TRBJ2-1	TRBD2	TGTGCCAGCAGTGTGACCCGGGGGGGCACGTACAATGAGCAGTTCTTC	CASSVTRGGTYNEQFF
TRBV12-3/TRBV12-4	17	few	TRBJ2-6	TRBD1	TGTGCCAGCAGTTTAGGGACAGGGGCCTCTGGGGCCAACGTCCTGACTTTC	CASSLGTGASGANVLTF